This TCR beta chain was sequenced during a study of sequential checkpoint blockade in melanoma. Study summary: TCRβ was sequenced from DNA of 91 pretreatment tumors. Study observations and caveats: Pretreatment TIL clonality tracked with response in the nivolumab-first arm.

This sample's treatment: randomized to nivolumab then ipilimumab (arm A) or the reverse (arm B). Trimming cost V 5 bases and J 3 bases, with 17 bases left between them. Germline CDR1 SGHNT, CDR2 YENEEA. The CDR3 has 15 amino acids. This clone was observed a handful of times. The antigen is not known. Some clones are missing from TCRdb's copy, which holds only in-frame ones; the method was immunoSEQ multiplex PCR. The sample contains some 7,000 clones, roughly a quarter of which appear only once. This receptor was taken from a human donor with melanoma. The chain joins TRBV11-3 to TRBJ2-7; D is perhaps TRBD2 (5 bases). The sample in question was tumor tissue (inferred from file names), obtained from a patient given nivolumab and ipilimumab in sequence. The CDR3 nucleotides are TGTGCCAGCAGCGTATGTGACGGGAAGATCTACGAGCAGTACGTC. The encoded protein is CASSVCDGKIYEQYV.